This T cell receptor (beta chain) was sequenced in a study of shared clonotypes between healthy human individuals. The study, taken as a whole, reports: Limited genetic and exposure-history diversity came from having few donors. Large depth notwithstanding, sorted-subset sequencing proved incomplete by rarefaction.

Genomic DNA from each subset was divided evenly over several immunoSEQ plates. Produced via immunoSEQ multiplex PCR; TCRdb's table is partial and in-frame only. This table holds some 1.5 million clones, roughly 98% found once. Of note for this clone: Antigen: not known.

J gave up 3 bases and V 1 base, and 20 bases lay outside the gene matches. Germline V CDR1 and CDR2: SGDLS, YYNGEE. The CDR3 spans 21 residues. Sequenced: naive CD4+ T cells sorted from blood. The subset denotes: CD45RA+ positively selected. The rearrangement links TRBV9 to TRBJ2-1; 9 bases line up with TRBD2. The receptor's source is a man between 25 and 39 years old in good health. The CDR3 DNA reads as TGTGCCAGCAGCGTATCGTTAGAGAGGCTAGCGGGGACGTCATTCTACAATGAGCAGTTCTTC. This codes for CASSVSLERLAGTSFYNEQFF.